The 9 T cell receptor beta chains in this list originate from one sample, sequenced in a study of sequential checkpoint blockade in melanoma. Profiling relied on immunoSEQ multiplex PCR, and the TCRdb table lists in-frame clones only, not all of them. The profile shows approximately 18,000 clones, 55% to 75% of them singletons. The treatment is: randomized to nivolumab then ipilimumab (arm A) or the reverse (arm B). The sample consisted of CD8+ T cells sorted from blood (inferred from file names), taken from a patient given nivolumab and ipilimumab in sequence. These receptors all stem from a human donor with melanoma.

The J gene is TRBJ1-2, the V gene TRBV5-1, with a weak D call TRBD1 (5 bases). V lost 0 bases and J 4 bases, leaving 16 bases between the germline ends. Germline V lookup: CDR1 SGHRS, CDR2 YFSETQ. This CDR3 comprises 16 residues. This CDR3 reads CASSLDGGLGSYGYTF. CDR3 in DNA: TGCGCCAGCAGCTTGGACGGGGGTCTTGGGTCCTATGGCTACACCTTC.

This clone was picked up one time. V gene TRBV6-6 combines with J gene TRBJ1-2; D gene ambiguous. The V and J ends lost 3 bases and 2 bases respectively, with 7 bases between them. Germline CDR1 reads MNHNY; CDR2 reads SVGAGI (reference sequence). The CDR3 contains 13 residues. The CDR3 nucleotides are TGTGCCAGCAGTTATCAGAAAAACTATGGCTACACCTTC. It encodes CASSYQKNYGYTF.

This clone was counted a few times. The CDR3 loop is CASSQDRGYSYGYTF. CDR3 sequence (DNA): TGTGCCAGCAGCCAAGATCGGGGGTATAGCTATGGCTACACCTTC. The chain links TRBV14 to TRBJ1-2; the D gene is possibly TRBD1 (5 bases). CDR1 is SGHDN and CDR2 is FVKESK in the germline V gene. This CDR3 comprises 15 residues. V was shortened by 0 bases and J by 4 bases, with 12 bases between the two germline ends.

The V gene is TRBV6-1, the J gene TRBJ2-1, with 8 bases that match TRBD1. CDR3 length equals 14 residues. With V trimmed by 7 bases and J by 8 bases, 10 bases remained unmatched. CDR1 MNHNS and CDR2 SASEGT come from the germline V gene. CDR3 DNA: TGTGCCAGCACCTTTCAGGGGGCGCGCGATGAGCAGTTCTTC. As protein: CASTFQGARDEQFF.

The CDR3 sequence is CASSEGAKAFF. The CDR3 nucleotides read TGTGCCAGCAGTGAGGGGGCGAAAGCTTTCTTT. The V and J genes are TRBV2 and TRBJ1-1, with a possible D match to TRBD1 (6 bases). Trimming shortened V by 3 bases and J by 9 bases, and 8 bases separated the two germline ends. CDR1 SNHLY and CDR2 FYNNEI come from the germline V gene. The CDR3 totals 11 residues.

The DNA of the CDR3 is TGTGCCACCAGCAGAGTGGGGGGGGCCATGGATACGCAGTATTTT. Its translation is CATSRVGGAMDTQYF. J is TRBJ2-3 and V is TRBV15, with D perhaps matching TRBD2 (7 bases). The CDR3 runs to 15 residues. The ends were cut back, 1 base at V and 6 bases at J, with 14 bases in the middle. Germline loops: CDR1 LNHNV, CDR2 YYDKDF (reference sequence).

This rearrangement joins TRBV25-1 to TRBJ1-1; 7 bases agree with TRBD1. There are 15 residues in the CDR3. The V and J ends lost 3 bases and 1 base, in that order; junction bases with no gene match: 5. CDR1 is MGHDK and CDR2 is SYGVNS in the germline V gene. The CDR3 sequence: CASSEFPGGNTEAFF. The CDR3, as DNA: TGTGCCAGCAGTGAGTTTCCAGGGGGGAACACTGAAGCTTTCTTT.

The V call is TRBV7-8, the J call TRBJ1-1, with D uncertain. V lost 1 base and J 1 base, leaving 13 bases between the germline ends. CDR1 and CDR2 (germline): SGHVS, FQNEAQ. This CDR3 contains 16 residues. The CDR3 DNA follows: TGTGCCAGCAGCTTAGGCTTGCGACACGGGAACACTGAAGCTTTCTTT. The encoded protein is CASSLGLRHGNTEAFF. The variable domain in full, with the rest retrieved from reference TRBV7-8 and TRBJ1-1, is GAGVSQSPRYKVAKRGQDVALRCDPISGHVSLFWYQQALGQGPEFLTYFQNEAQLDKSGLPSDRFFAERPEGSVSTLKIQRTQQEDSAVYLCASSLGLRHGNTEAFFGQGTRLTVV.

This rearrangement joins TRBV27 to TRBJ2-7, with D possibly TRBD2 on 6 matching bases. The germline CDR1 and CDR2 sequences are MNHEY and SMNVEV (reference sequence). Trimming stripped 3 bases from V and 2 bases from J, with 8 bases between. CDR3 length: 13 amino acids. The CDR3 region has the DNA TGTGCCAGCAGTTTTGCGGGACCCTACGAGCAGTACTTC. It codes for CASSFAGPYEQYF.